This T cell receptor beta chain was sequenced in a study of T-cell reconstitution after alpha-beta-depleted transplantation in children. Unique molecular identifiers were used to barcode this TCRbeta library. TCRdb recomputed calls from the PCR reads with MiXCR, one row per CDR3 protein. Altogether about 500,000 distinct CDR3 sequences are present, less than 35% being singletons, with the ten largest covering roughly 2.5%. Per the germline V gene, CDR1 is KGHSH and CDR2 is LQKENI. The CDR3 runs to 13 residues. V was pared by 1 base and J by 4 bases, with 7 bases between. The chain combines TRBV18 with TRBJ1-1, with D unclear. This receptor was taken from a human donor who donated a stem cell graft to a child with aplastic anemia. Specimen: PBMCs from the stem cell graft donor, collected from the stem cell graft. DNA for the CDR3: TGTGCCAGCTCACCACTCGTCGTCACTGAAGCTTTCTTT. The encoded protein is CASSPLVVTEAFF.